This section outlines one TCR beta chain sequence together with its context. This clone was detected a few times. No antigen is known for it. One base away there is no much larger clone; base qualities are not given. The data stem from a study of blood T cell repertoires in COVID-19 (dated by TCRdb to 2018 to 2021). Background for the entire study: Samples from collaborators originated in the United States, Italy and Spain and spanned both the acute and convalescent phases of COVID-19. The sample metadata nearly always contained a de-identified subject ID, COVID-19 status, age in years and sex. The repertoires were released in a freely available public database intended as a resource for research on the immune response to SARS-CoV-2. HLA class I and class II types, where available, came from metadata supplied by the sample provider rather than from assay-based typing. The material from the prospective study consisted of cDNA or gDNA derived from T cells, B-cell-depleted T cells, or PBMCs. Deeply sampled blood TCRbeta repertoires from subjects exposed to, actively infected with, or recovered from COVID-19 were included in the dataset. Samples were obtained from the ongoing ImmuneRACE study (first 160 participants) and from over 1,000 subjects provided by 6 global collaborators.

Trimming accounts for 4 bases at V and 2 bases at J, while the number of junction bases matched to no gene is 8. Measured from the cysteine to the phenylalanine, the CDR3 is 15 residues long. Of the read, only the CDR3 DNA is kept; its 45 bases are in frame from base 1. CDR1 is given as SGDLS and CDR2 as YYNGEE, both from the germline V gene. Broad study findings and their caveats: Clinical and demographic metadata were provided uncurated, with the amount varying by source and participant.

Enrolling through a virtual design, the prospective study's participants ranged in age from about 18 to 89 years and lived across roughly 23 United States geographic areas. To assign participants to cohorts, the prospective study relied on clinical history that participants themselves reported in a screening survey and a study questionnaire. For ImmuneRACE Cohort 3, a participant was defined as recovered based on two consecutive negative NP/OP PCR tests, clearance by a healthcare professional, or resolution of symptoms. Each participant in the prospective study had whole blood, serum and a nasopharyngeal or oropharyngeal swab collected by mobile phlebotomists. Over a roughly 2-month period, participants in the prospective study had the option of providing additional blood draws and questionnaires. Blood samples from the prospective study were shipped frozen or at room temperature prior to DNA extraction.

TCRbeta CDR3 regions were amplified from genomic DNA by means of the immunoSEQ Assay, a bias-controlled multiplex PCR. The paper's data handling went like this. The number of nucleated cells in each sample was estimated by amplification of reference gene primers within the assay. To quantify the absolute abundance of each unique TCRbeta CDR3 rearrangement, sequence reads were collapsed and filtered. For each sample, productive Simpson clonality was calculated as the square root of Simpson's diversity index across productive rearrangements. Imported from immuneACCESS, the table was reduced by TCRdb to in-frame sequences with V and J called. These copies leave out some clones; in studies compared against another copy, an unresolved V gene accounts for under half, and the cause of the remainder is not known. V and J calls and clone size come straight from that table; D and trimming were deduced from the DNA. This sample lists a few hundred thousand clones; 85% to 90% were detected once. Around 2% of the sample rests with the top ten.

The receptor was derived from a woman under 30 who had recovered from COVID-19. The sequenced sample consisted of PBMCs or T cells enriched from blood (not recorded which). The V gene is TRBV9 and the J gene is TRBJ1-2; 7 bases in between match TRBD1. The DNA is as follows: TGTGCCAGCAGCCCCTTGACAGGGCCCAACTATGGCTACACCTTC. Translation gives CASSPLTGPNYGYTF.